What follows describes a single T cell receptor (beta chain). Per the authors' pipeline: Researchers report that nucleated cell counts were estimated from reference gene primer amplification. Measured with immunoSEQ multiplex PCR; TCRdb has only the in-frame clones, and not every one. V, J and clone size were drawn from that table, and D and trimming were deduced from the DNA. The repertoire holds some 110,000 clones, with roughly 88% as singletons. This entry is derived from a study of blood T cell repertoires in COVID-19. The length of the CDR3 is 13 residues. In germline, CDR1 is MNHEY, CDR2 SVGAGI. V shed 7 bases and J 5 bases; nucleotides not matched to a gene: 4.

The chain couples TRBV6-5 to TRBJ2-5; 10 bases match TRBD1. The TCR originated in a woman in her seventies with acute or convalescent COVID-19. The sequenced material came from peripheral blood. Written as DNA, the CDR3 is TGTGCCAGCACCTGGACAGGGGGGGAGACCCAGTACTTC. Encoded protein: CASTWTGGETQYF.